Below, 15 T cell receptor beta chains from the same sample are listed, as sequenced in a study of cytomegalovirus exposure and HLA in healthy donors. Produced via immunoSEQ multiplex PCR; TCRdb's table is partial and in-frame only. This table has about 160,000 clones, under 90% appearing once. Material for sequencing was PBMCs. All receptors derive from a woman under 30 in good health and CMV-seropositive.

The gene calls are TRBV4-2 and TRBJ2-3, with 11 positions matching TRBD2. The germline V gene has CDR1 LGHNA and CDR2 YNFKEQ. This CDR3 spans 16 amino acids. The ends lost 4 bases at V and 5 bases at J; junction bases unmatched: 8. The CDR3 DNA reads TGTGCCAGCAGCCCGGGTTCCCTAGCGGGAGGAGATACGCAGTATTTT. Residues: CASSPGSLAGGDTQYF.

The table lists this clone with a count of one. V gene TRBV7-2 combines with J gene TRBJ2-7, with TRBD1 matching 10 bases. This CDR3 region has 14 residues. Looked up from germline, CDR1 is SGHTA and CDR2 is FQGNSA. V was clipped by 3 bases and J by 4 bases; unmatched bases: 3. This CDR3 reads CASSFDRGPYEQYF. The CDR3 nucleotides read TGTGCCAGCAGCTTCGACAGGGGGCCTTACGAGCAGTACTTC.

V and J are TRBV5-1 and TRBJ2-3; tentatively, D is TRBD1 (7 bases). Trimming stripped 4 bases from V and 5 bases from J, with 14 bases between. Germline CDR1 and CDR2: SGHRS and YFSETQ. This CDR3 comprises 14 residues. In DNA, the CDR3 is TGCGCCAGCAGCGAGGGGGCTAGCGAAGATACGCAGTATTTT. As protein: CASSEGASEDTQYF.

The chain joins TRBV19 to TRBJ2-7; D gene ambiguous. The CDR3 length is 15 residues. Between the trimmed V and J ends, which lost 6 bases and 2 bases, there was a span of 17 bases. Germline values: CDR1 LNHDA, CDR2 SQIVND (reference sequence). The CDR3 DNA reads TGTGCCAGTAGCAGTCTAGATCTAACCGCCTACGAGCAGTACTTC. This translates into CASSSLDLTAYEQYF.

J is TRBJ1-4 and V is TRBV29-1, with TRBD1 matching 10 bases. J gave up 6 bases and V 7 bases, and 8 bases lay outside the gene matches. The CDR3 spans 14 residues. CDR1 is SQVTM and CDR2 is ANQGSEA in the germline V gene. CDR3 region: CSAGLGTGDEKLFF. CDR3 DNA sequence: TGCAGCGCTGGGCTTGGGACAGGGGATGAAAAACTGTTTTTT.

The chain uses TRBV11-2 and TRBJ2-7, with a possible D match to TRBD1 (6 bases). V was trimmed by 5 bases and J by 2 bases, leaving 10 bases between them. The CDR3 runs 13 residues. In germline, CDR1 is SGHAT, CDR2 FQNNGV. CDR3: CASSRTGTYEQYF. CDR3 nucleotide sequence: TGTGCCAGCAGCCGAACAGGGACCTACGAGCAGTACTTC.

The chain combines TRBV6-6 with TRBJ2-4; D is perhaps TRBD1 (6 bases). Germline assignment: CDR1 MNHNY and CDR2 SVGAGI (reference sequence). The CDR3 extends over 16 amino acids. The V end was cut by 6 bases, the J end by 0 bases, with 15 bases between. CDR3 sequence (DNA): TGTGCCAGCAGGGCGGACAGCCTTTTAGCCAAAAACATTCAGTACTTC. Translated, it gives CASRADSLLAKNIQYF.

J is TRBJ2-3 and V is TRBV7-3; perhaps TRBD2 as D (5 bases). Germline loops: CDR1 SGHTA, CDR2 FQGTGA. The CDR3 is 14 amino acids. The V end was cut by 4 bases, the J end by 5 bases, with 13 bases between. The CDR3: CASSYGGSLDTQYF. CDR3 coding DNA: TGTGCCAGCAGCTACGGAGGTTCATTAGATACGCAGTATTTT. The full variable domain, with the rest looked up from reference TRBV7-3 and TRBJ2-3, is GAGVSQTPSNKVTEKGKYVELRCDPISGHTALYWYRQSLGQGPEFLIYFQGTGAADDSGLPNDRFFAVRPEGSVSTLKIQRTERGDSAVYLCASSYGGSLDTQYFGPGTRLTVL.

The V and J genes are TRBV11-2 and TRBJ2-7; TRBD1 aligns across 9 bases. This CDR3 contains 15 residues. The germline V gene encodes CDR1 SGHAT and CDR2 FQNNGV. Unmatched junction bases numbered 11, after V lost 5 bases and J lost 6 bases. As DNA, the CDR3 is TGTGCCAGCAGCCGGACCGGGACAGGGTTAGGCGAGCAGTACTTC. This encodes CASSRTGTGLGEQYF.

This sequence joins TRBV13 and TRBJ1-1, with a possible D match to TRBD1 (6 bases). Germline-derived CDR1 and CDR2 are PRHDT and FYEKMQ (reference sequence). Deletions cut 3 bases from V and 3 bases from J, with 11 bases between. The CDR3 sequence is 14 residues long. In DNA form, the CDR3 reads TGTGCCAGCAGCTTCAGGGACATAGACACTGAAGCTTTCTTT. Translated, it gives CASSFRDIDTEAFF.

V is TRBV7-3 and J is TRBJ2-6; D uncertain. Germline V lookup: CDR1 SGHTA, CDR2 FQGTGA. Trimming pared 3 bases from V and 9 bases from J, leaving 15 bases between. The CDR3 covers 15 residues. The DNA of the CDR3 is TGTGCCAGCAGCTTTCAGCCGTCTGGAGTCAACGTCCTGACTTTC. As protein: CASSFQPSGVNVLTF.

The chain links TRBV6-1 to TRBJ2-4, with 8 nucleotides matching TRBD1. Germline-derived CDR1 and CDR2 are MNHNS and SASEGT. CDR3 length: 15 residues. V gave up 0 bases and J gave up 9 bases; unmatched junction bases: 7. The chain's CDR3 is CASSEADRGGVIQYF. For the CDR3, the DNA is TGTGCCAGCAGTGAAGCTGACAGGGGAGGTGTCATTCAGTACTTC.

The CDR3 DNA sequence: TGTGCCTGGTCCGGGACACTATACGAGCAGTACTTC. Its translation: CAWSGTLYEQYF. The rearrangement links TRBV30 to TRBJ2-7; weak D call: TRBD1 (6 bases). The germline CDR1 and CDR2 sequences are GTSNPN and SVGIG (reference sequence). V was clipped by 5 bases and J by 4 bases, with 12 bases between them. CDR3 size: 12 residues.

The rearrangement links TRBV18 to TRBJ1-1; perhaps TRBD1 as D (6 bases). This CDR3 is 13 amino acids long. V lost 4 bases and J lost 3, with 9 bases in between. In germline, CDR1 is KGHSH, CDR2 LQKENI. This CDR3 reads CASSLNRDTEAFF. CDR3 nucleotide sequence: TGTGCCAGCTCACTAAACAGGGACACTGAAGCTTTCTTT.

This clone was recorded only once. V usage is TRBV28 and J usage is TRBJ2-7; 7 nucleotides align to TRBD2. CDR1 is MDHEN, CDR2 SYDVKM, per germline. The CDR3 spans 16 residues. After removal of 5 bases from V and 5 bases from J, the junction contained 15 bases not matched to a gene. The chain's CDR3 is CASSPARSGLFHEQYF. The CDR3 nucleotides read TGTGCCAGCAGTCCCGCCCGTAGCGGGCTCTTTCACGAGCAGTACTTC.